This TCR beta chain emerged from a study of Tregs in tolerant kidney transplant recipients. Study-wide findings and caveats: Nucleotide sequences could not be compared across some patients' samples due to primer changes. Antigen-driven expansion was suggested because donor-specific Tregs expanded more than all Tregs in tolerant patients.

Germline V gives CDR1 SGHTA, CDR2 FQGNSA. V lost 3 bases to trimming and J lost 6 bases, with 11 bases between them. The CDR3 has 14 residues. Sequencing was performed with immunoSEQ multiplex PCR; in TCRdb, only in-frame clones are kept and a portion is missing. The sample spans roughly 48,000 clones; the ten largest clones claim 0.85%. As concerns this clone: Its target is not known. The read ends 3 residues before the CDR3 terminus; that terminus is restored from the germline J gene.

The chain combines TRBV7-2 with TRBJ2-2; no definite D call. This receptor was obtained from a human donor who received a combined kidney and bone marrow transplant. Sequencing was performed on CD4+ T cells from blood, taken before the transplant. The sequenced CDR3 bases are TGTGCCAGCAGCTTCCGACTGACTCCCGGGGAG. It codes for CASSFRLTPGE. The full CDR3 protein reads CASSFRLTPGELFF.